A single sample gave rise to the 25 T cell receptor beta chains below, sequenced in a study of radiotherapy plus CTLA-4 blockade in lung cancer. TCRdb's table, derived via immunoSEQ multiplex PCR, lists solely in-frame clones and lacks some. The sample includes 47,000 or so clones, around 83% of them seen just once. The material was peripheral blood, obtained from a patient treated with radiotherapy plus ipilimumab. The origin of the receptors is a human donor with non-small cell lung cancer whose response to radiotherapy plus ipilimumab could not be evaluated.

Only a few counts were recorded for this clone. The CDR3 is CASSSGHTNQPQHF. The CDR3 DNA reads as TGTGCCAGCAGTTCGGGACATACAAATCAGCCCCAGCATTTT. The chain uses TRBV28 and TRBJ1-5, with a tentative D call TRBD1 (6 bases). The CDR3 is 14 amino acids. The V end lost 4 bases, the J end lost 4 bases, and 11 bases lay between the germline ends. Germline V CDR1 and CDR2: MDHEN, SYDVKM.

Only one count was recorded for this clone. The rearrangement uses TRBV7-2 and TRBJ2-7; 10 positions match TRBD2. CDR3 length equals 16 residues. V was pared by 5 bases and J by 3 bases, with 10 bases of the junction left unmatched. CDR1 is SGHTA, CDR2 FQGNSA, per germline. CDR3 DNA: TGTGCCAGCAGCCCTCATCCTAGCGGGAGCAACTACGAGCAGTACTTC. Encoded protein: CASSPHPSGSNYEQYF.

The chain is built from TRBV6-1 and TRBJ1-6; 7 bases fit TRBD1. This CDR3 has 17 residues. Germline CDR1 and CDR2: MNHNS and SASEGT. V lost 2 bases to trimming and J lost 5 bases; unmatched junction nucleotides: 9. DNA for the CDR3: TGTGCCAGCAGTGAAATAACAACAGGGGCAAATAATTCACCCCTCCACTTT. Translation gives CASSEITTGANNSPLHF.

The V and J genes are TRBV5-1 and TRBJ2-3; 7 positions agree with TRBD1. Trimming took 2 bases from V and 4 from J; bases not matched to a gene: 10. CDR1 and CDR2 (germline): SGHRS, YFSETQ. The CDR3 contains 16 residues. CDR3 residues: CASSLQGRGDADTQYF. The CDR3 DNA reads as TGCGCCAGCAGCTTACAGGGGAGAGGGGACGCAGATACGCAGTATTTT.

V is TRBV27 and J is TRBJ1-2; D not certain. The CDR3 is made up of 15 amino acids. Trimming pared 7 bases from V and 2 bases from J, leaving 17 bases between. CDR1 is MNHEY, CDR2 SMNVEV, per germline (reference sequence). In DNA form, the CDR3 reads TGTGCCAGCACCTACAGTAGTCCTGCAAACTATGGCTACACCTTC. Amino acid sequence: CASTYSSPANYGYTF.

The V gene is TRBV28, the J gene TRBJ1-1; D is unclear. Germline CDR1 is MDHEN and CDR2 is SYDVKM. The CDR3 consists of 15 residues. V lost 1 base and J 4 bases, leaving 13 bases between the germline ends. CDR3 coding DNA: TGTGCCAGCAGTTTATCCGAGGCCCTGGGCACTGAAGCTTTCTTT. As protein: CASSLSEALGTEAFF.

The chain is built from TRBV15 and TRBJ1-2, with a weak D call TRBD1 (5 bases). V dropped 0 bases and J dropped 6 bases, with 14 bases sitting between them. Germline values: CDR1 LNHNV, CDR2 YYDKDF (reference sequence). The CDR3 is made up of 15 amino acids. The CDR3 DNA reads TGTGCCACCAGCAGAGATTATGGCAGGGTAAATGGCTACACCTTC. It translates to CATSRDYGRVNGYTF.

The chain uses TRBV5-1 and TRBJ2-1; D is perhaps TRBD2 (5 bases). Trimming removed 4 bases at V and 4 bases at J, with 12 bases between. Germline V lookup: CDR1 SGHRS, CDR2 YFSETQ. The CDR3 extends over 14 amino acids. The CDR3 DNA reads as TGCGCCAGCAGCCTCGAGGGTTTTTACAATGAGCAGTTCTTC. Amino acid sequence: CASSLEGFYNEQFF.

The V and J genes are TRBV5-1 and TRBJ2-1; TRBD2 matches 7 bases. Per the germline V gene, CDR1 is SGHRS and CDR2 is YFSETQ. The V segment lost 3 bases and the J segment 2 bases; nucleotides outside the gene matches: 8. This CDR3 has 16 residues. The chain's CDR3 is CASSSPSGLTYNEQFF. The CDR3 DNA follows: TGCGCCAGCAGCTCCCCTTCGGGACTAACCTACAATGAGCAGTTCTTC.

The chain is built from TRBV2 and TRBJ1-1, with 9 positions matching TRBD1. The J segment lost 2 bases and the V segment lost 4 bases, leaving 5 bases of the junction unmatched. Germline CDR1 reads SNHLY; CDR2 reads FYNNEI. The CDR3 loop spans 15 amino acids. The CDR3 DNA reads as TGTGCCAGCAGTGGTGACAGGGGGTTCAACACTGAAGCTTTCTTT. It translates to CASSGDRGFNTEAFF.

The chain couples TRBV11-2 to TRBJ2-1; TRBD1 agrees at 9 bases. Germline CDR1 is SGHAT and CDR2 is FQNNGV. There are 17 residues in the CDR3. With 2 bases clipped from V and 7 bases from J, the junction kept 12 bases outside the gene matches. The CDR3 reads CASSLNLGTGILNEQFF. The CDR3 DNA reads as TGTGCCAGCAGCTTAAATCTGGGGACAGGGATTCTTAATGAGCAGTTCTTC.

The chain is built from TRBV5-1 and TRBJ1-3, with a weak D call TRBD1 (5 bases). V gave up 4 bases and J gave up 2 bases, with 13 bases separating them. The length of the CDR3 is 15 residues. Per the germline V gene, CDR1 is SGHRS and CDR2 is YFSETQ. CDR3 residues: CASSPDLGPGNTIYF. As DNA, the CDR3 is TGCGCCAGCAGCCCGGACCTGGGGCCTGGAAACACCATATATTTT.

The V and J genes are TRBV2 and TRBJ2-1; D ambiguous. Germline-derived CDR1 and CDR2 are SNHLY and FYNNEI. Trimming removed 6 bases from V and 2 bases from J, with 11 bases in between. The CDR3 has 14 residues. CDR3 sequence: CASRKPAAYNEQFF. In nucleotides, the CDR3 is TGTGCCAGCAGGAAACCGGCGGCCTACAATGAGCAGTTCTTC.

The chain carries TRBV9 and TRBJ2-7, with TRBD1 identical over 10 bases. Unmatched junction bases numbered 6, after V lost 3 bases and J lost 9 bases. This CDR3 region has 13 residues. Germline V gene sequence: CDR1 SGDLS, CDR2 YYNGEE. CDR3 residues: CASSEGQGNAQYF. The CDR3 DNA reads TGTGCCAGCAGCGAGGGACAGGGGAATGCGCAGTACTTC.

A single count supports this clone. J is TRBJ1-5 and V is TRBV6-5; 7 bases map to TRBD1. The germline CDR1 and CDR2 sequences are MNHEY and SVGAGI. V shed 4 bases and J 4 bases; nucleotides not matched to a gene: 4. The CDR3 is 14 residues long. The DNA for the CDR3 is TGTGCCAGCAGTTCTAGACAGGGAAATCAGCCCCAGCATTTT. Translating it yields CASSSRQGNQPQHF.

The chain carries TRBV6-1 and TRBJ2-3; possibly TRBD2 for D (5 bases). The germline V gene encodes CDR1 MNHNS and CDR2 SASEGT. Trimming shortened V by 2 bases and J by 4 bases, and 10 bases separated the two germline ends. The CDR3 has 14 amino acids. The CDR3: CASSEFRAADTQYF. CDR3 coding DNA: TGTGCCAGCAGTGAATTTCGAGCGGCAGATACGCAGTATTTT.

This rearrangement joins TRBV27 to TRBJ1-1; D is possibly TRBD1 (6 bases). V was pared by 6 bases and J by 6 bases, with 17 bases between. Germline values: CDR1 MNHEY, CDR2 SMNVEV (reference sequence). The CDR3 sequence is 14 residues long. CDR3 sequence: CASSQKGGWPEAFF. As DNA, the CDR3 is TGTGCCAGCAGCCAAAAAGGGGGTTGGCCTGAAGCTTTCTTT.

V usage is TRBV28 and J usage is TRBJ2-1; 11 nucleotides align to TRBD2. V was pared by 6 bases and J by 4 bases, with 8 bases of the junction left unmatched. CDR1 MDHEN and CDR2 SYDVKM come from the germline V gene. This CDR3 comprises 16 residues. The CDR3 region has the DNA TGTGCCAGCAGCATAGCCGGGACTAGCGGATACAATGAGCAGTTCTTC. This sequence encodes CASSIAGTSGYNEQFF.

This chain uses TRBV2 with TRBJ1-1, with D tentatively TRBD1 (5 bases). The V gene lost 7 bases and the J gene lost 1 base, with 10 bases spanning the gap. This CDR3 region has 13 residues. Germline lookup yields CDR1 SNHLY and CDR2 FYNNEI. The CDR3 is CASNPGSNTEAFF. DNA of the CDR3: TGTGCCAGCAACCCAGGGTCGAACACTGAAGCTTTCTTT.

This chain joins TRBV6-1 and TRBJ1-2; 7 bases fit TRBD1. This CDR3 region has 14 residues. Per the germline V gene, CDR1 is MNHNS and CDR2 is SASEGT. Trimming at V came to 10 bases and at J to 7 bases, leaving 15 bases not matched to a gene. The CDR3 DNA reads TGTGCCACCGTCCTCCACGGAGGGGGCTTTGGCTACACCTTC. This translates into CATVLHGGGFGYTF.

This chain connects TRBV28 to TRBJ1-5, with D maybe TRBD1 (6 bases). In germline, CDR1 is MDHEN, CDR2 SYDVKM. V lost 3 bases to trimming and J lost 2 bases, with 23 bases between them. This CDR3 region has 19 residues. CDR3 sequence: CASSFLSVQGQTRNQPQHF. The CDR3 DNA is TGTGCCAGCAGTTTTTTGTCCGTCCAGGGGCAGACCCGCAATCAGCCCCAGCATTTT.

The J gene is TRBJ1-2, the V gene TRBV6-5; no definite D call. V was trimmed by 2 bases and J by 4 bases, leaving 14 bases between them. The germline V gene encodes CDR1 MNHEY and CDR2 SVGAGI. The CDR3 totals 15 residues. This CDR3 is CASSYLTPGSYGYTF. The CDR3 DNA follows: TGTGCCAGCAGTTACCTAACCCCGGGGAGCTATGGCTACACCTTC.

This chain links TRBV28 with TRBJ2-5; 7 positions agree with TRBD2. J gave up 0 bases and V 4 bases, and 8 bases lay outside the gene matches. CDR1 is MDHEN and CDR2 is SYDVKM in the germline V gene. The CDR3 runs 16 residues. DNA for the CDR3: TGTGCCAGCAGTTCTAGCGCTAGCGGCAACCAAGAGACCCAGTACTTC. This codes for CASSSSASGNQETQYF.

The chain joins TRBV7-2 to TRBJ2-3; possibly TRBD2 for D (6 bases). Trimming took off 5 bases at V and 4 bases at J, with 22 bases between the two ends. Germline V gene lookup returns CDR1 SGHTA and CDR2 FQGNSA. This CDR3 comprises 17 residues. CDR3 region: CASSRPYRGRFPDTQYF. For the CDR3, the DNA is TGTGCCAGCAGCCGCCCTTACCGGGGGAGATTCCCAGATACGCAGTATTTT. Using reference TRBV7-2 and TRBJ2-3 for the parts outside the CDR3, the full variable domain is GAGVSQSPSNKVTEKGKDVELRCDPISGHTALYWYRQSLGQGLEFLIYFQGNSAPDKSGLPSDRFSAERTGGSVSTLTIQRTQQEDSAVYLCASSRPYRGRFPDTQYFGPGTRLTVL.

This clone was recorded a few times. The chain recombines TRBV2 with TRBJ1-5; D is possibly TRBD1 (6 bases). The V end was cut by 3 bases, the J end by 7 bases, with 16 bases between. Germline V gene data show CDR1 as SNHLY and CDR2 as FYNNEI. The CDR3 consists of 15 residues. The CDR3 region is CASSDGRGGVQPQHF. The CDR3, as DNA: TGTGCCAGCAGTGACGGCAGGGGAGGGGTACAGCCCCAGCATTTT.